This T cell receptor beta chain was found in a study of siplizumab effects on memory and regulatory T cells. Study-level points and caveats: Suppressive activity of Tregs proliferating in siplizumab cultures remained unconfirmed.

A word on this clone: What it binds is unknown.

Sequencing was performed with immunoSEQ multiplex PCR; in TCRdb, only in-frame clones are kept and a portion is missing. The repertoire has 70,000 or so clones, 80% to 90% of them found once; the top ten carry roughly 1.7%. Material for sequencing was Tregs sorted from blood. This receptor was taken from a human donor in good health.

CDR3 sequence: CASSSSGLASETQYF. In DNA form, the CDR3 reads TGTGCCAGCAGCTCGTCGGGACTAGCTTCCGAGACCCAGTACTTC. V is TRBV7-2 and J is TRBJ2-5, with 9 positions matching TRBD2. The CDR3 spans 15 residues. V trimming: 4 bases; J trimming: 5 bases; junction bases outside the gene matches: 8. Germline V CDR1 and CDR2: SGHTA, FQGNSA.